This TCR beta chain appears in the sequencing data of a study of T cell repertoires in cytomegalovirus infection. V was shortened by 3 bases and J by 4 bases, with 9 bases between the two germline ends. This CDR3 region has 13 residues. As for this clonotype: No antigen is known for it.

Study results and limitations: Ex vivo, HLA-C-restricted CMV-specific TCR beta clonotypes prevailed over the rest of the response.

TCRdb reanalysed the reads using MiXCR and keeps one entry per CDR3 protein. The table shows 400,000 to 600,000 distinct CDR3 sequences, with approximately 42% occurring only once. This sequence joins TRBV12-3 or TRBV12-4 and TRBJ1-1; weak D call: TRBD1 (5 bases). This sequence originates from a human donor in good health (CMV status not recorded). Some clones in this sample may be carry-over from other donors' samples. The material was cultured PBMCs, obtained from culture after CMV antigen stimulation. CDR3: CASSLEGPTEAFF. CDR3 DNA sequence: TGTGCCAGCAGTTTGGAGGGGCCCACTGAAGCTTTCTTT.